This T cell receptor beta chain was captured by sequencing in a study of T cells in localized non-small cell lung cancer (dated by TCRdb to 2020 to 2022). A note on the overall study: Comparing tumors with uninvolved tumor-adjacent lungs, the study looked at the T cell repertoires of hundreds of patients with early-stage NSCLC. All 240 or so NSCLC patients in the cohort were treatment-naive and had localized lung tumors that were resected. Of the NSCLC patients, roughly 130 were male and approximately 97 were female, and the mean age was about 69 years.

TCR beta CDR3 regions were sequenced from DNA using the immunoSEQ Assay. On the authors' methods: T cell density was computed as TCR beta template counts normalized to usable DNA estimated by amplifying housekeeping genes. Richness was estimated using the preseqR package, with extrapolation to 400,000 templates for PBMC samples and to 120,000 templates for tissue samples. Clonality was defined as one minus Pielou's evenness. Differential abundance testing on productive amino-acid clonotypes, with a minimum total count of 5 and an alpha of 0.1, was used to identify tissue-enriched TCRs. The Jaccard Index and the Morisita Overlap Index were used to measure repertoire overlap between compartments. TCR beta CDR3s were clustered by GLIPH together with public tetramer-defined viral CDR3s, and at least three viral sequences plus V-gene enrichment were required for viral motifs. TCRdb limited this immuneACCESS table to in-frame rearrangements with V and J called. A share of clones is missing; checked studies link under half to unresolved V genes, and the rest is unexplained. The DNA was the basis for D and trimming; V, J and clone size are from that table. This sample comprises around 83,000 clones, less than 85% of them detected only once. The top ten clones comprise approximately 21% of the sample.

General study outcomes and caveats: Higher T cell density in blood was associated with longer overall survival, whereas higher clonality in adjacent lung was associated with shorter survival. Because of the exploratory design, TCR variables were selected using unadjusted p-values without false-discovery rate correction. Because multi-region tumor sequencing was not done, intratumor heterogeneity could not be ruled out. Uninvolved tumor-adjacent lung showed the highest T cell clonality, higher than tumor, which suggests more focused antigenic responses in the uninvolved tumor-adjacent lung. Of the top 100 tumor clones, a median of roughly 53 were detected in paired uninvolved adjacent lung; around 30 were also among that lung's top 100.

In regard to this clone: Its antigen is unknown. The sample holds no much larger clone one base away, and base qualities are not on file.

At diagnosis, tumor, uninvolved tumor-adjacent lung and peripheral blood were collected and then preserved as a mix of FFPE and fresh-frozen material. For TCR repertoire profiling, the blood samples were analyzed as peripheral blood mononuclear cells. Material: PBMCs, obtained before any cancer treatment. This TCR came from a man aged 40 to 75 with stage II squamous cell lung carcinoma.

CDR3 reads: CASSQDPVGRNGELFF. The sequence in DNA is TGCGCCAGCAGCCAAGATCCTGTAGGGAGGAACGGGGAGCTGTTTTTT. The V gene is TRBV4-1 and the J gene is TRBJ2-2, and possibly TRBD2, on 6 matching bases. CDR1 and CDR2 are drawn from the germline V gene: MGHRA, YSYEKL. V is pared back by 0 bases and J by 7 bases, with 15 bases lying between the germline termini. From cysteine to phenylalanine, the CDR3 is 16 amino acids long. The kept DNA is CDR3 alone, 48 bases in frame from the first base.